This T cell receptor (beta chain) emerged from a study of lymphopenia after photon versus proton radiotherapy. The assay was immunoSEQ multiplex PCR, and TCRdb's table has in-frame clones only and misses some. This repertoire shows 35,000 to 50,000 clones, approximately 80% found once; its top ten account for around 25%. Broader study findings: Relative stability marked proton patients; photon patients lost diversity and naive cells. After the lymphocyte nadir, photon-treated repertoires showed oligoclonal expansion, especially of CD8+ Temra cells. Survival link was tested only in deceased patients; proton benefit remains a possibility.

Worth noting for this clone: What it binds is not known.

The source of this sequence is a woman aged 70 to 79 with pancreatic cancer. The sample consisted of peripheral blood, taken from a patient treated with proton-based radiotherapy.

Written as DNA, the CDR3 is TGTGCCATTTCACATGGGGGCGCCGGGGCGACCCAGTACTTC. Residues: CAISHGGAGATQYF. This chain links TRBV7-2 with TRBJ2-5, with D possibly TRBD1 on 6 matching bases. The CDR3 has 14 amino acids. The germline V and J ends were trimmed by 10 bases and 7 bases, with 22 bases remaining between them. Germline V CDR1 and CDR2: SGHTA, FQGNSA.